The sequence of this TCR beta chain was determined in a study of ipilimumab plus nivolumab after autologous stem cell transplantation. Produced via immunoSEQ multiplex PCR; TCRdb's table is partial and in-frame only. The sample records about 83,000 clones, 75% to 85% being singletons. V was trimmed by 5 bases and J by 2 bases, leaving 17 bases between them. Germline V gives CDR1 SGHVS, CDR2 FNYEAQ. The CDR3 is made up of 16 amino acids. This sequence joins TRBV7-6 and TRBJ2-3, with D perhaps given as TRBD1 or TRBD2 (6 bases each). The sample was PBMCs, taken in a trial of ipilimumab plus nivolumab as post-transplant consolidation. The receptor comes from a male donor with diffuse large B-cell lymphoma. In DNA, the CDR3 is TGTGCCAGCAGCCCCCTGGGTCGGGGGCCCACAGATACGCAGTATTTT. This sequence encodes CASSPLGRGPTDTQYF.